This T cell receptor (beta chain) appears in the sequencing data of a study of cytomegalovirus exposure and HLA in healthy donors (dated by TCRdb to 2015 to 2018). A note on the overall study: An earlier analysis of more than 550 of the donors reported about 260 Gb of sequence data and 90 million to 120 million unique TCR beta sequences obtained from approximately 180 million T cells. Using immunosequencing, the study profiled T cell repertoires from roughly 650 subjects and related those repertoires to cytomegalovirus serostatus. Because of strong linkage in the cohort, a handful of DR-DQ haplotypes were treated as single units for association and clustering. Around 330 gigabases of sequencing data and 70 million to 100 million unique TCR sequences made up an early release that covered several hundred HLA-typed donors. Besides the first cohort of 666 subjects, a separate validation cohort made up of 120 or so different subjects was used. A later analysis re-analyzed previously published TCR beta repertoires from approximately 700 donors and added high-resolution HLA genotyping to study TCR occurrence patterns. A later genetic analysis used genome-wide SNP genotypes for about 55% of the 666 donors, treating that subset as a discovery cohort. An earlier analysis of approximately 640 of the donors applied high-throughput TCR beta sequencing to assess whether each TCR beta V gene segment acted as functional or pseudogenic. Among the roughly 380 genotyped donors, approximately 76% belonged to the genetic ancestry cluster associated with self-reported Caucasian donors. The study combined high-throughput TCR immunosequencing, statistical association of individual TCRs with disease status, and machine learning to predict cytomegalovirus infection status. HLA typing included class I and class II loci at four-digit resolution. Among about 360 genotyped donors of the cohort, an average of approximately 250,000 unique TCR beta nucleotide sequences were sequenced per donor, roughly a sixth of them non-productive. Every discovery cohort repertoire had been produced on one sequencing platform. Donor age, sex, ethnicity and CMV serostatus were collected together with the repertoire data. The study aimed to test whether cataloging public T cell receptors could reveal signatures of past pathogen exposure. The later analysis used no new phenotypic data to find candidate immune exposures, relying instead on TCR beta sequences and their occurrence across donors. Typing coverage varied by locus: about 629-630 donors for A, B, C, DRB1 and DQB1; around 560 for DQA1; more than 600 for DPA1; roughly 470 for DPB1. Overall results and qualifications from the work: Linkage disequilibrium might explain the correlated functional status among segregating V segments, but an unknown experimental factor could not be ruled out. The only immune exposure information available for the cohort was CMV serostatus. The authors suggested that the approach could potentially be extended to other disease states and immunological phenotypes. An association between a missense DCLRE1C variant and V-gene and J-gene trimming of TCR beta chains was found in a later genetic analysis and replicated in an independent cohort. Presence/absence analyses assumed roughly uniform sequencing depth across donors, an assumption that may not hold. Because HLA typing was unavailable for some donors at each locus, only the typed subset was used in association tests. In a later analysis, HLA-associated TCR beta chains were found to be more clonally expanded and to have lower generation probabilities than equally common non-associated chains. A few of the identified cytomegalovirus-associated TCR beta chains were confirmed in vitro to be specific for cytomegalovirus antigens. According to a later analysis, parvovirus B19, influenza, CMV and Epstein-Barr virus appeared linked to several top co-occurrence clusters. The classifier was reported to diagnose cytomegalovirus status with high specificity and sensitivity in both the original and validation cohorts. While some public TCRs were present in many individuals, most TCR sequences turned up only very rarely across donors. The study gave a list of under 200 TCR beta chains associated with cytomegalovirus. Specific HLA alleles were associated with 18,000 or so TCR beta sequences at a false discovery rate of 0.05 in a later analysis. Compared with the approximately 720-donor mean, donors in an Asian-associated ancestry cluster had fewer N-insertions in productive TCRs, according to a later genetic analysis. This cohort had only TCR beta chains sequenced, and the lack of alpha or paired-chain data limited which features could be detected. A further reported finding was that TCR beta sequences accurately predicted the HLA-A and HLA-B alleles for most subjects in the first cohort. In an earlier analysis of about 550 of the donors, most TCR beta V segments were observed in productive rearrangements about 90% or about 30% of the time, broadly matching IMGT annotations. Strong co-occurrence of HLA alleles, especially DR and DQ, made assigning TCR associations to individual alleles difficult. Around 16 rarely observed V segments, including chromosome 9 orphons, were excluded from the earlier analysis of approximately 500 of the donors because counts were too low. According to a later analysis, TCR association rates differed among HLA loci, with DRB1 alleles showing the most associated TCRs and HLA-C alleles showing the fewest. The sequencing pipeline was judged likely to have produced a cluster of highly shared sequence variants as a technical artifact. A later analysis found that most CMV-associated TCR beta chains appeared HLA-restricted, with HLA associations seemingly driven largely by CMV exposure.

Libraries were made using the immunoSEQ multiplex PCR assay. For the multiplex PCR, a mixture combining 60 forward primers for TCR Vbeta segments and 13 reverse primers for TCR Jbeta segments was used. A multiplex PCR assay on genomic DNA amplified the CDR3 region of rearranged TCR beta genes. Amplified TCR beta libraries were sequenced as 87-base-pair reads on the Illumina HiSeq System. Per the source publication's procedure: Across the 600 to 700 repertoires, a later analysis counted tens of millions of unique TCR beta chains, 9.5 million to 13 million of which were shared by at least two donors. A nearest-neighbor algorithm error-corrected the raw reads and collapsed the reads into unique sequences, merging closely related sequences to remove PCR and sequencing errors. CDR3 sequences were aligned to IMGT reference sequences to assign V, D and J gene segments. For a sequence to be retained, a match of at least six nucleotides to both a V gene segment and a J gene segment was required. A rearrangement counted as productive if the CDR3 had no stop codons and remained in frame with V and J, and every other rearrangement counted as non-productive. Following IMGT convention, CDR3 was defined as the stretch from the second conserved V-encoded cysteine to the conserved J-encoded phenylalanine. The earlier analysis of 500 to 750 of the donors excluded any sequence lacking an unambiguous match to a single V gene segment. In an earlier analysis of roughly 600 of the donors, a V segment was called functional when productive rearrangements were above 56.7%, and segregating when the standard deviation between donors exceeded 5%. A statistical classification framework was built to diagnose cytomegalovirus status from the catalog of TCR beta chain sequences. In a later analysis, V and J genes were assigned by comparing TCR nucleotide sequences against IMGT/GENE-DB human TR gene sequences. The TCRdist pipeline was used in a later analysis to assign CDR3 sequences and most-parsimonious VDJ recombination scenarios. In a later analysis, each TCR beta chain was defined by its CDR3 amino acid sequence together with its V-gene family, and reads without a unique V-gene family were excluded. As a way to deal with suspected cross-contamination and a sequencing artifact, a later analysis dropped 450 to 600 nucleotide sequences that were highly shared and had low generation probability. A later analysis calculated a clonal expansion index for each public chain from normalized within-repertoire ranks of inferred template counts. In a later analysis, generation probabilities were computed with a VDJ recombination model fitted to out-of-frame rearrangements, and the resulting probabilities were checked against IGoR. In a later analysis, hypergeometric tests were used to score TCR-TCR, TCR-HLA and TCR-CMV co-occurrence, with a repertoire-size bias correction applied to TCR pairs. In a later analysis, false discovery rates were estimated by permuting HLA or CMV assignments 20 times. In a later analysis, co-occurring TCRs were grouped using DBSCAN, with TCRdist sequence similarity added in when clustering inside HLA-allele-positive subsets. Repertoires with fewer than 30,000 or more than 120,000 public chains, plus five repertoires with anomalous nucleotide sharing, were excluded from co-occurrence clustering. Here the immuneACCESS table is served through TCRdb, limited to in-frame sequences with V and J called. Missing clones are a known gap in these copies; in checked studies unresolved V genes cover under half, and the rest lacks a known reason. V and J calls and clone size come straight from that table; D and trimming were deduced from the DNA. For this sample the table gives about 120,000 clones, of which around three quarters were detected only once. The ten largest clones take up approximately 4% of the sample.

In total, around 600 healthy bone marrow donors made up the cohort. At the time of sampling, all cohort members were nominally healthy, though unrecorded immune exposures were likely present. The donor tested CMV seropositive, placing the donor among the roughly 300 seropositive members of the cohort. Each donor provided a peripheral blood sample, and peripheral blood mononuclear cells were used for TCR beta sequencing. Genomic DNA extraction from the blood cell samples was performed with the Qiagen DNeasy Blood Extraction Kit. Details on this clone: The antigen it recognizes is unknown. Base-call qualities are not available, and no considerably larger clone is one nucleotide away.

Material: PBMCs. The origin of this receptor is a man aged 25-40 years in good health and CMV-seropositive.

In nucleotides, the sequence is TGTGCCAGCGGTCCACAGGGGGATCAGCCCCAGCATTTT. It translates as CASGPQGDQPQHF. Recombination linked TRBV6-1 to TRBJ1-5, with TRBD1 matching 8 junction bases. From cysteine to phenylalanine, the CDR3 is 13 amino acids long. Kept here is only the CDR3 DNA, which spans 39 bases and is read in frame from base 1. The V end gives up 8 bases and the J end 5 bases, leaving 5 bases in the junction not matched to a gene. The germline V gene sets CDR1 to MNHNS and CDR2 to SASEGT.